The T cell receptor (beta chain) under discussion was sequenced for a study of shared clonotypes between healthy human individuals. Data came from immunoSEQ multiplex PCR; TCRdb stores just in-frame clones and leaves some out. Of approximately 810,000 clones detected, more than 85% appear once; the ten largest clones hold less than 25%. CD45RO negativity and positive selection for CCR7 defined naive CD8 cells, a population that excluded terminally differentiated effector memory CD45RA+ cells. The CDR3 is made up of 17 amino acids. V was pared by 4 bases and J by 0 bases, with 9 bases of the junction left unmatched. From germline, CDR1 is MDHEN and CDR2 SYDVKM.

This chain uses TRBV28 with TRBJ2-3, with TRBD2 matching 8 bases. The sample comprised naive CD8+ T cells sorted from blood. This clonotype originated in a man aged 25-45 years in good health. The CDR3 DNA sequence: TGTGCCAGCAGTTCGGGACTAGACCACTTCAGCACAGATACGCAGTATTTT. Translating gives CASSSGLDHFSTDTQYF.